Sequencing of this TCR beta chain was carried out in a study of T cell repertoires in cytomegalovirus infection (dated by TCRdb to about 2019). Study-level background: Peptide stimulations targeted recently identified HLA-C-restricted CMV epitopes, whose presentation resists viral immunomodulation, together with well-studied HLA-B-restricted epitopes. The HLA type of each donor mattered for the analysis, because public TCR beta signatures pointed to carriage of CMV infection along with the matching HLA type.

The paper as a whole reports these results and caveats: In both this cohort and an independent cohort of 352 donors, the cumulative frequency of public TCR beta family members distinguished carriers of CMV infection plus the relevant HLA type. The ex vivo response was dominated by HLA-C-restricted CMV-specific TCR beta clonotypes, and the single most frequent clonotype in two of eight donors was supplied by these HLA-C-restricted clonotypes.

The run used an Illumina HiSeq 1500. TCRdb itself trimmed the public reads at Q25 with fastp, ran MiXCR and retained productive beta chains. Rows are unified per CDR3 protein, each entry keeping the most common DNA and genes. The sample table shows 680,000 or so distinct CDR3 sequences, and around 30% are seen once. About 20% of the sample is in the top ten clones. About this clonotype: This clone's antigen is unknown. No clone much larger than this one lies a single base away; base qualities are absent.

Including cysteine and phenylalanine, the CDR3 has 13 amino acids. Just the 39-base CDR3 DNA is kept, in frame starting at base 1. Via the germline V gene (reference sequence), CDR1 is MNHNY and CDR2 SVGAGI. V was cut back by 2 bases and J by 2 bases, leaving a gap of 6 bases between them. The treatment or condition label on this specimen signifies: in vitro stimulation with specific CMV peptide epitopes to enrich CMV-specific T cells. The rearrangement combines TRBV6-6 with TRBJ1-2; no D gene can be assigned with confidence. This TCR derives from a human donor in good health (CMV status not recorded). Some clones in this sample may be carry-over from other donors' samples. The sequencing here drew on cultured PBMCs, taken from culture after CMV antigen stimulation. The nucleotide sequence is TGTGCCAGCAGTTACAGAACGAACTATGGCTACACCTTC. This encodes CASSYRTNYGYTF.